These T cell receptor beta chains were read from a single sample in a study of cytomegalovirus exposure and HLA in healthy donors. Clones were sequenced by immunoSEQ multiplex PCR, and TCRdb holds only the in-frame ones, with some missing. Of more than 150,000 clones in the sample, around four fifths were seen once. The specimen sequenced was PBMCs. These receptors were taken from a male donor in good health and CMV-seronegative. The CDR3 runs from the conserved cysteine through the conserved F or W. A D gene is named only where the DNA matches it firmly. Where a row states a size, it is once, few, many or the class of an expanded clone; other rows omit it.

d_gene: .; v_gene: TRBV7-6; abundance: .; j_gene: TRBJ2-5; CDR3aa: CASSSKKTQYF; CDR3nt: TGTGCCAGCAGCTCTAAAAAGACCCAGTACTTC
d_gene: .; v_gene: TRBV10-3; abundance: .; j_gene: TRBJ1-2; CDR3aa: CATLMNLANYGYTF; CDR3nt: TGTGCCACCCTAATGAATCTAGCTAACTATGGCTACACCTTC
d_gene: .; v_gene: TRBV9; abundance: .; j_gene: TRBJ2-7; CDR3aa: CASSAPVGTEQYF; CDR3nt: TGTGCCAGCAGCGCCCCTGTGGGCACGGAGCAGTACTTC
d_gene: .; v_gene: TRBV7-9; abundance: .; j_gene: TRBJ1-1; CDR3aa: CASSLLTGRNTEAFF; CDR3nt: TGTGCCAGCAGCCTCCTAACAGGGAGGAACACTGAAGCTTTCTTT
d_gene: TRBD1; v_gene: TRBV25-1; abundance: few; j_gene: TRBJ1-1; CDR3aa: CASSELTGGVTEAFF; CDR3nt: TGTGCCAGCAGTGAATTAACAGGGGGCGTCACTGAAGCTTTCTTT
d_gene: TRBD2; v_gene: TRBV5-6; abundance: .; j_gene: TRBJ2-3; CDR3aa: CASSSGLAGGISTDTQYF; CDR3nt: TGTGCCAGCAGCTCGGGACTAGCGGGGGGGATAAGCACAGATACGCAGTATTTT
d_gene: TRBD2; v_gene: TRBV28; abundance: .; j_gene: TRBJ2-3; CDR3aa: CASSFSGRPKDTQYF; CDR3nt: TGTGCCAGCAGTTTCAGCGGGAGGCCGAAGGATACGCAGTATTTT
d_gene: .; v_gene: TRBV5-6; abundance: .; j_gene: TRBJ2-1; CDR3aa: CASSLGLYNEQFF; CDR3nt: TGTGCCAGCAGCTTGGGCCTATACAATGAGCAGTTCTTC
d_gene: TRBD2; v_gene: TRBV5-6; abundance: .; j_gene: TRBJ2-7; CDR3aa: CASGRGTSGSEQYF; CDR3nt: TGTGCCAGCGGTAGAGGGACTAGCGGGAGCGAGCAGTACTTC
d_gene: .; v_gene: TRBV5-1; abundance: once; j_gene: TRBJ2-3; CDR3aa: CASSRTTGTDTQYF; CDR3nt: TGCGCCAGCAGCCGTACTACCGGCACAGATACGCAGTATTTT
d_gene: TRBD1; v_gene: TRBV4-3; abundance: .; j_gene: TRBJ2-1; CDR3aa: CASSQDRWGTGALNEQFF; CDR3nt: TGCGCCAGCAGCCAAGATCGGTGGGGGACAGGGGCTTTGAATGAGCAGTTCTTC
d_gene: .; v_gene: TRBV7-2; abundance: .; j_gene: TRBJ1-4; CDR3aa: CASSSTPATNEKLFF; CDR3nt: TGTGCCAGCAGCTCAACCCCAGCAACTAATGAAAAACTGTTTTTT
d_gene: .; v_gene: TRBV5-1; abundance: .; j_gene: TRBJ1-4; CDR3aa: CASSWGGANEKLFF; CDR3nt: TGCGCCAGCAGCTGGGGGGGGGCTAATGAAAAACTGTTTTTT
d_gene: TRBD1; v_gene: TRBV5-6; abundance: .; j_gene: TRBJ2-7; CDR3aa: CASSLGPGQGGQYF; CDR3nt: TGTGCCAGCAGCTTGGGGCCGGGACAGGGTGGGCAGTACTTC
d_gene: .; v_gene: TRBV11-2; abundance: .; j_gene: TRBJ2-5; CDR3aa: CASSFIYQETQYF; CDR3nt: TGTGCCAGCAGCTTCATTTACCAAGAGACCCAGTACTTC
d_gene: TRBD2; v_gene: TRBV5-6; abundance: .; j_gene: TRBJ2-1; CDR3aa: CASSYIAGDFYNEQFF; CDR3nt: TGTGCCAGCAGCTACATAGCGGGGGACTTCTACAATGAGCAGTTCTTC
d_gene: TRBD1; v_gene: TRBV5-1; abundance: .; j_gene: TRBJ1-1; CDR3aa: CASSNRDRGQTEAFF; CDR3nt: TGCGCCAGCAGCAACCGGGACAGGGGGCAAACTGAAGCTTTCTTT
d_gene: TRBD1; v_gene: TRBV12-5; abundance: few; j_gene: TRBJ2-2; CDR3aa: CASGLGTGAGELFF; CDR3nt: TGTGCTAGTGGTTTGGGGACAGGGGCCGGGGAGCTGTTTTTT
d_gene: .; v_gene: TRBV10-3; abundance: few; j_gene: TRBJ1-6; CDR3aa: CAISDSVKGDNSPLHF; CDR3nt: TGTGCCATCAGTGACTCGGTTAAGGGAGATAATTCACCCCTCCACTTT
d_gene: TRBD1; v_gene: TRBV27; abundance: .; j_gene: TRBJ1-1; CDR3aa: CASSFTGGGTEAFF; CDR3nt: TGTGCCAGCAGTTTCACAGGGGGCGGCACTGAAGCTTTCTTT
d_gene: TRBD2; v_gene: TRBV4-3; abundance: .; j_gene: TRBJ2-7; CDR3aa: CASSSTGTSGNYEQYF; CDR3nt: TGCGCCAGCAGCTCCACCGGGACTAGCGGGAACTACGAGCAGTACTTC
d_gene: .; v_gene: TRBV4-3; abundance: once; j_gene: TRBJ2-3; CDR3aa: CASSQDGGPDTQYF; CDR3nt: TGCGCCAGCAGCCAAGACGGTGGGCCCGATACGCAGTATTTT
d_gene: .; v_gene: TRBV21-1; abundance: .; j_gene: TRBJ1-5; CDR3aa: CASHTPDRGISNQPQHF; CDR3nt: TGTGCCAGTCACACCCCGGACAGGGGTATTAGCAATCAGCCCCAGCATTTT
d_gene: TRBD2; v_gene: TRBV27; abundance: .; j_gene: TRBJ2-7; CDR3aa: CASSPTSGGYEQYF; CDR3nt: TGTGCCAGCAGTCCTACTAGCGGGGGGTACGAGCAGTACTTC
d_gene: TRBD2; v_gene: TRBV10-3; abundance: .; j_gene: TRBJ2-1; CDR3aa: CAISESAGVDNEQFF; CDR3nt: TGTGCCATCAGTGAGTCGGCGGGAGTAGACAATGAGCAGTTCTTC
d_gene: .; v_gene: TRBV11-2; abundance: .; j_gene: TRBJ2-1; CDR3aa: CASSPQGNNEQFF; CDR3nt: TGTGCCAGCAGCCCCCAGGGAAACAATGAGCAGTTCTTC
d_gene: TRBD1; v_gene: TRBV19; abundance: .; j_gene: TRBJ2-5; CDR3aa: CASRITTGIGETQYF; CDR3nt: TGTGCCAGTAGGATCACGACAGGGATTGGAGAGACCCAGTACTTC
d_gene: .; v_gene: TRBV19; abundance: .; j_gene: TRBJ2-2; CDR3aa: CASNSFRGNTGELFF; CDR3nt: TGTGCCAGTAACTCCTTCAGGGGTAACACCGGGGAGCTGTTTTTT
d_gene: TRBD1; v_gene: TRBV7-9; abundance: .; j_gene: TRBJ1-2; CDR3aa: CASSPPDRENYGYTF; CDR3nt: TGTGCCAGCAGTCCGCCTGACAGGGAGAACTATGGCTACACCTTC
d_gene: .; v_gene: TRBV7-2; abundance: few; j_gene: TRBJ1-1; CDR3aa: CASSLGGVMNTEAFF; CDR3nt: TGTGCCAGCAGCTTGGGGGGGGTCATGAACACTGAAGCTTTCTTT
d_gene: .; v_gene: TRBV11-2; abundance: few; j_gene: TRBJ1-6; CDR3aa: CASSFLGASYNSPLHF; CDR3nt: TGTGCCAGCAGCTTCTTGGGGGCATCCTATAATTCACCCCTCCACTTT
d_gene: .; v_gene: TRBV6-6; abundance: few; j_gene: TRBJ1-1; CDR3aa: CASSYSGDINTEAFF; CDR3nt: TGTGCCAGCAGTTACTCTGGGGACATAAACACTGAAGCTTTCTTT
d_gene: .; v_gene: TRBV7-3; abundance: few; j_gene: TRBJ2-7; CDR3aa: CASSRGNGAHEQYF; CDR3nt: TGTGCCAGCAGCCGCGGTAATGGCGCCCACGAGCAGTACTTC
d_gene: TRBD1; v_gene: TRBV4-1; abundance: .; j_gene: TRBJ2-7; CDR3aa: CASSFRGTGGSYEQYF; CDR3nt: TGCGCCAGCAGCTTCCGTGGGACAGGGGGTTCCTACGAGCAGTACTTC
d_gene: .; v_gene: TRBV7-6; abundance: .; j_gene: TRBJ2-5; CDR3aa: CASSLGGYQETQYF; CDR3nt: TGTGCCAGCAGCCTTGGGGGGTACCAAGAGACCCAGTACTTC
d_gene: TRBD1; v_gene: TRBV7-9; abundance: .; j_gene: TRBJ1-5; CDR3aa: CASSLGQGFGDQPQHF; CDR3nt: TGTGCCAGCAGCTTAGGACAGGGATTCGGGGATCAGCCCCAGCATTTT
d_gene: TRBD1; v_gene: TRBV2; abundance: .; j_gene: TRBJ2-1; CDR3aa: CASSVRQGAHYNEQFF; CDR3nt: TGTGCCAGCAGTGTCCGACAGGGGGCGCATTACAATGAGCAGTTCTTC
d_gene: TRBD1; v_gene: TRBV25-1; abundance: .; j_gene: TRBJ2-7; CDR3aa: CASSGQGPRSYEQYF; CDR3nt: TGTGCCAGCAGTGGACAGGGCCCCCGGTCCTACGAGCAGTACTTC
d_gene: .; v_gene: TRBV28; abundance: .; j_gene: TRBJ2-5; CDR3aa: CASTKAGLQETQYF; CDR3nt: TGTGCCAGTACAAAAGCGGGCCTCCAAGAGACCCAGTACTTC
d_gene: .; v_gene: TRBV19; abundance: .; j_gene: TRBJ2-7; CDR3aa: CASSTSSTGLSYEQYF; CDR3nt: TGTGCCAGTAGTACGTCATCCACCGGGTTAAGCTACGAGCAGTACTTC
d_gene: TRBD1; v_gene: TRBV5-6; abundance: .; j_gene: TRBJ2-3; CDR3aa: CASSIYRGPSTDTQYF; CDR3nt: TGTGCCAGCAGCATATACAGGGGGCCGAGCACAGATACGCAGTATTTT
d_gene: .; v_gene: TRBV5-1; abundance: .; j_gene: TRBJ1-4; CDR3aa: CAGSLSLNEKLFF; CDR3nt: TGCGCCGGCAGCTTGAGCCTTAATGAAAAACTGTTTTTT
d_gene: TRBD1; v_gene: TRBV15; abundance: .; j_gene: TRBJ1-1; CDR3aa: CATSGDRGVNTEAFF; CDR3nt: TGTGCCACCAGCGGAGACAGGGGGGTGAACACTGAAGCTTTCTTT
d_gene: .; v_gene: TRBV2; abundance: .; j_gene: TRBJ1-4; CDR3aa: CASSGGLLEKLFF; CDR3nt: TGTGCCAGCAGTGGGGGCCTTTTAGAAAAACTGTTTTTT
d_gene: .; v_gene: TRBV19; abundance: .; j_gene: TRBJ2-2; CDR3aa: CASTSRGSDTGELFF; CDR3nt: TGTGCCAGTACCTCTCGGGGGTCGGACACCGGGGAGCTGTTTTTT
d_gene: .; v_gene: TRBV9; abundance: few; j_gene: TRBJ1-3; CDR3aa: CAGPKVRYRASGNTIYF; CDR3nt: TGTGCCGGCCCCAAAGTCAGGTACCGAGCCTCGGGAAACACCATATATTTT
d_gene: .; v_gene: TRBV18; abundance: .; j_gene: TRBJ1-1; CDR3aa: CASSGLPRGTEAFF; CDR3nt: TGTGCCAGCTCCGGTCTACCCAGGGGAACTGAAGCTTTCTTT
d_gene: TRBD2; v_gene: TRBV7-6; abundance: .; j_gene: TRBJ2-1; CDR3aa: CASSLGLAGLNEQFF; CDR3nt: TGTGCCAGCAGCTTAGGACTAGCGGGACTTAATGAGCAGTTCTTC
d_gene: .; v_gene: TRBV5-5; abundance: .; j_gene: TRBJ2-7; CDR3aa: CASSLGGGEPIYEQYF; CDR3nt: TGTGCCAGCAGCTTGGGGGGCGGGGAGCCGATTTACGAGCAGTACTTC
d_gene: TRBD2; v_gene: TRBV5-1; abundance: .; j_gene: TRBJ2-5; CDR3aa: CASSLMLAGGETQYF; CDR3nt: TGCGCCAGCAGCTTGATGCTAGCGGGGGGGGAGACCCAGTACTTC
d_gene: TRBD1; v_gene: TRBV2; abundance: .; j_gene: TRBJ1-5; CDR3aa: CASSVDRDQPQHF; CDR3nt: TGTGCCAGCAGTGTTGACAGGGATCAGCCCCAGCATTTT
d_gene: .; v_gene: TRBV5-6; abundance: few; j_gene: TRBJ1-4; CDR3aa: CASSRGSLNEKLFF; CDR3nt: TGTGCCAGCAGCCGAGGGTCGCTGAATGAAAAACTGTTTTTT
d_gene: TRBD2; v_gene: TRBV7-9; abundance: .; j_gene: TRBJ2-1; CDR3aa: CASSLASRGGAAEQFF; CDR3nt: TGTGCCAGCAGCTTAGCGAGTCGCGGGGGGGCCGCTGAGCAGTTCTTC
d_gene: .; v_gene: TRBV14; abundance: .; j_gene: TRBJ2-5; CDR3aa: CASSQSLQLAQYF; CDR3nt: TGTGCCAGCAGCCAATCCCTTCAGTTGGCCCAGTACTTC
d_gene: .; v_gene: TRBV29-1; abundance: .; j_gene: TRBJ2-7; CDR3aa: CSVRQSSYEQYF; CDR3nt: TGCAGCGTCAGACAGAGCTCCTACGAGCAGTACTTC
d_gene: .; v_gene: TRBV11-1; abundance: .; j_gene: TRBJ2-7; CDR3aa: CASSAGPTNSYEQYF; CDR3nt: TGTGCCAGCAGCGCCGGCCCCACTAACTCCTACGAGCAGTACTTC
d_gene: .; v_gene: TRBV18; abundance: once; j_gene: TRBJ2-2; CDR3aa: CASSPQNGGNTGELFF; CDR3nt: TGTGCCAGCTCACCACAAAACGGGGGGAACACCGGGGAGCTGTTTTTT